This T cell receptor beta chain stems from a study of metastatic and nonmetastatic thyroid tumors. Trimming pared 2 bases from V and 3 bases from J, leaving 8 bases between. This CDR3 comprises 12 residues. Per germline, CDR1 GTSNPN and CDR2 SVGIG (reference sequence). From the PCR reads, TCRdb re-called clones with MiXCR. The sample records around 20,000 clones, 16% being singletons. Thyroid surgery was performed in patients who had received no treatment beforehand. By share, this clone ranks as medium-sized. Sequencing was carried out using blood. This receptor was identified in a male donor with papillary thyroid cancer or a benign thyroid nodule (not recorded which). Some clones in this sample may be carry-over from other donors' samples. This rearrangement joins TRBV30 to TRBJ2-7; D remains unclear. CDR3 region: CAWSPTSYEQYF. For the CDR3, the DNA is TGTGCCTGGAGTCCAACGAGCTACGAGCAGTACTTC.